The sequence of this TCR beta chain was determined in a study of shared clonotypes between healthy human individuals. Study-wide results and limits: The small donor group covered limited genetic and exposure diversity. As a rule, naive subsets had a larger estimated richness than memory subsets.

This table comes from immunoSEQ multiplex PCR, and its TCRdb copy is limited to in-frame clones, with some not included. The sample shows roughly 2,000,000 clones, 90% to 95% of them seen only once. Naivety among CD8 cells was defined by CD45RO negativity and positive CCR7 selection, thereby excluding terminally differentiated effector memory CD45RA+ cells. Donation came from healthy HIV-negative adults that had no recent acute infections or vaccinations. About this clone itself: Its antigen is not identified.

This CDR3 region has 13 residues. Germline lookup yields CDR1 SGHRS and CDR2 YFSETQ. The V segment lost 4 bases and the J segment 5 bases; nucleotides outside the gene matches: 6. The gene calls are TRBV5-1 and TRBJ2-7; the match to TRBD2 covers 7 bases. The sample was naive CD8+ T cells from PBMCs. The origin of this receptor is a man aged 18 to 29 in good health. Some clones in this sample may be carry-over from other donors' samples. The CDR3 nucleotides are TGCGCCAGCAGCGGGACTACAGTCCACGAGCAGTACTTC. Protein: CASSGTTVHEQYF.